This T cell receptor (beta chain) was retrieved from a study of cytomegalovirus exposure and HLA in healthy donors. Study as a whole: There were approximately 85 million unique TCRs (from HLA-typed donors) in an early data release.

The PCR had 60 Vbeta and 13 Jbeta primers. Generated by immunoSEQ multiplex PCR, the TCRdb table keeps only in-frame clones and is missing some. The sample shows 130,000 to 150,000 clones, around 79% of them seen only once. The CDR3 contains 13 residues. CDR1 is SEHNR and CDR2 is FQNEAQ in the germline V gene (reference sequence). V was shortened by 3 bases and J by 3 bases, with 8 bases between the two germline ends. The chain links TRBV7-9 to TRBJ1-1, with D perhaps TRBD1 (5 bases). The receptor comes from a man aged 18 to 30 in good health and CMV-seronegative. Specimen: PBMCs. CDR3: CASSLTRDTEAFF. The CDR3 DNA is TGTGCCAGCAGCTTGACCAGGGACACTGAAGCTTTCTTT.